A single sample is the source of the 24 T cell receptor beta chains below, sequenced in a study of tumor-infiltrating lymphocytes in primary liver carcinoma. Joint extraction of RNA and DNA used about 17-31 mg of bulk tissue that was unsorted. A primer in the constant region served to generate TCR beta cDNA from 500 to 600 ng of total RNA. Modified slightly, ARM-PCR produced TCR beta libraries over three nested multiplex PCR rounds. TRBV1-TRBV30 forward primers paired with a C-beta reverse primer drove the first two PCR rounds, approximately 11 cycles each. Via MiXCR, TCRdb re-called the multiplex PCR reads, giving one row per CDR3 protein. The sample contains around 120,000 distinct CDR3 sequences, under 70% of which appear only once. Source material: tumor-adjacent normal liver tissue. All receptors come from a woman aged 60-70 years with primary liver carcinoma and hepatitis B virus infection.

This clonotype showed up many times. This chain links TRBV12-3 or TRBV12-4 with TRBJ1-1, with no clear D. This CDR3 is built from 11 residues. Trimming cost V 7 bases and J 5 bases, with 8 bases left between them. CDR3 coding DNA: TGTGCCAGCACCCATGGGACTGAAGCTTTCTTT. Translating gives CASTHGTEAFF.

The CDR3 region has the DNA TGTGCCAGCAGCTTATTGACGGGAGTGATCAATGAGCAGTTCTTC. Translation gives CASSLLTGVINEQFF. The rearrangement joins TRBV11-2 to TRBJ2-1, with D maybe TRBD2 (6 bases). Trimming left V 2 bases short and J 6 bases short, with 14 bases between. The CDR3 runs 15 residues. Germline lookup yields CDR1 SGHAT and CDR2 FQNNGV.

As for this clonotype: Given the absence of the conserved phenylalanine or tryptophan at the CDR3 end, a read error is likely. Because the CDR3's place on the DNA is in doubt, the DNA is left out and the CDR3 is given as listed by TCRdb. V and J are TRBV29-1 and TRBJ2-3; the table assigns TRBD1, which was not confirmed against the DNA. The CDR3 has 11 residues if both end residues are counted. Germline lookup yields CDR1 SQVTM and CDR2 ANQGSEA. CDR3 sequence: CSVAPVATQCL.

The chain has TRBV29-1 and TRBJ1-2; weak D call: TRBD1 (5 bases). This CDR3 has 15 amino acids. The germline CDR1 and CDR2 sequences are SQVTM and ANQGSEA. The germline V and J ends were trimmed by 0 bases and 11 bases, with 22 bases remaining between them. For the CDR3, the DNA is TGCAGCGTTGAAGAGGCCGCCTTGGGACTTGGGGGTTACACCTTC. It codes for CSVEEAALGLGGYTF.

For this clonotype: Germline and junction disagree at one end, which may indicate a read error. The gene calls are TRBV6-1 and TRBJ2-1; 9 positions match TRBD2. The CDR3 contains 18 residues. The germline CDR1 and CDR2 sequences are MNHNS and SASEGT. The CDR3 DNA is TGTGCCGGCAGTGAAGGAGCGGGAGGTCCTTGGGGTTACAATGACCAGTTCTTC. It translates to CAGSEGAGGPWGYNDQFF.

The rearrangement links TRBV7-9 to TRBJ2-3, with TRBD2 matching over 7 bases. Unmatched junction bases numbered 15, after V lost 3 bases and J lost 12 bases. CDR1 and CDR2 from the germline V gene are SEHNR and FQNEAQ (reference sequence). This CDR3 has 15 residues. The CDR3 protein is CASSLWTSRTDIQYF. The CDR3 DNA is TGTGCCAGCAGCTTGTGGACTAGTCGCACAGATATACAGTATTTT.

Points on this clonotype: At one boundary the junction diverges from the germline segment, which might be a read error. V is TRBV4-1 and J is TRBJ2-7, with D uncertain. The V gene's germline CDR1 is MGHRA and CDR2 YSYEKL. The CDR3 loop spans 13 amino acids. In DNA form, the CDR3 reads TGCACCAGCAGCCAAGTATCGTCGGAGGAGCAGTACTTC. Amino acids: CTSSQVSSEEQYF.

This clonotype has more than one count but fewer than ten. A read error may produce the germline difference seen at one junction end. The chain combines TRBV10-2 with TRBJ2-7; D might be TRBD1 or TRBD2, each matching 5 bases. Germline V CDR1 and CDR2: WSHSY, SAAADI. This CDR3 is built from 12 residues. CDR3 coding DNA: TGCGCCAGCAGTGAGCGGGGCTACGAGCGGTACTTC. It encodes CASSERGYERYF.

As regards this clonotype: This may be a read error, as it is one base from a much larger clone. The chain combines TRBV5-6 with TRBJ1-5; 10 bases fit TRBD1. From germline, CDR1 is SGHDT and CDR2 YYEEEE. This CDR3 has 14 amino acids. The DNA of the CDR3 is TGTGTCAGCAGCCCGGGAGGGGACAGGGGGCCCCAGCATTTT. Protein sequence: CVSSPGGDRGPQHF.

In its sample, this clonotype was seen a few times. CDR3 region: CASSFKEVDGYTF. In nucleotides, the CDR3 is TGCGCCAGCAGCTTCAAGGAAGTGGATGGCTACACCTTC. This chain connects TRBV5-1 to TRBJ1-2; no definite D call. Germline V gene lookup returns CDR1 SGHRS and CDR2 YFSETQ. Trimming removed 2 bases at V and 6 bases at J, with 11 bases between. CDR3 length equals 13 residues.

This clonotype has a single count. V usage is TRBV28 and J usage is TRBJ2-3, with D possibly being TRBD2 (6 bases). V lost 8 bases and J lost 5, with 23 bases in between. The CDR3 sequence is 16 residues long. Germline loops: CDR1 MDHEN, CDR2 SYDVKM. This CDR3 is CASAPRESMLRDTQYF. The CDR3 nucleotides are TGTGCCAGCGCCCCCCGGGAGTCCATGTTGCGAGATACGCAGTATTTT. The complete variable domain, with remaining parts taken from reference TRBV28 and TRBJ2-3, reads DVKVTQSSRYLVKRTGEKVFLECVQDMDHENMFWYRQDPGLGLRLIYFSYDVKMKEKGDIPEGYSVSREKKERFSLILESASTNQTSMYLCASAPRESMLRDTQYFGPGTRLTVL.

This clonotype was seen repeatedly, ten times or more. Relative to the germline gene, one junction end is altered; a read error may explain this. This CDR3 is CASGFGDSPLHF. The CDR3 DNA reads TGTGCCAGCGGCTTCGGGGATTCACCCCTCCACTTT. The chain couples TRBV7-9 to TRBJ1-6; D unclear. This CDR3 has 12 amino acids. Looked up from germline, CDR1 is SEHNR and CDR2 is FQNEAQ (reference sequence).

With respect to this clonotype: Sequence at one end of the junction differs from germline and may be a read error. The V call is TRBV11-2, the J call TRBJ2-2; TRBD2 is a possible D gene (6 bases). Germline CDR1 reads SGHAT; CDR2 reads FQNNGV. The CDR3 has 19 amino acids. In DNA form, the CDR3 reads TGTACCAGCAGCCCCGACCTCGGGACTGGCGGGGTGGGGACCGGGGAGCTGTTTTTT. It is translated as CTSSPDLGTGGVGTGELFF.

A note on this clonotype: One end of the junction varies from germline; a read error may be responsible. The gene calls are TRBV11-2 and TRBJ2-3; 9 positions match TRBD2. There are 15 residues in the CDR3. In germline, CDR1 is SGHAT, CDR2 FQNNGV. CDR3 sequence reads: CASSLMRGGTGMQYF. The CDR3 coding sequence is TGTGCCAGCAGCTTAATGCGGGGGGGCACAGGTATGCAGTACTTT.

This clonotype was recorded many times. This rearrangement joins TRBV5-1 to TRBJ1-2; D might be TRBD1 (5 bases). Germline V gives CDR1 SGHRS, CDR2 YFSETQ. This CDR3 is built from 14 residues. Trimming cost V 4 bases and J 4 bases, with 14 bases left between them. CDR3 sequence reads: CASSSGHVVYGYTF. CDR3 bases: TGCGCCAGCAGCAGTGGACACGTAGTCTATGGCTACACCTTC.

The table lists this clonotype with many counts. The chain combines TRBV29-1 with TRBJ1-2, with 10 bases lining up with TRBD1. The CDR3 runs 14 residues. CDR1 and CDR2 (germline): SQVTM, ANQGSEA. The V segment lost 3 bases and the J segment 4 bases; nucleotides outside the gene matches: 5. CDR3 sequence reads: CSVDRTGGSYGYTF. CDR3 DNA sequence: TGCAGCGTTGATAGGACAGGGGGTTCCTATGGCTACACCTTC.

Details on this clonotype: The junction departs from germline at one end; a sequencing error may be responsible. V usage is TRBV11-2 and J usage is TRBJ2-7, with a weak D call TRBD2 (6 bases). The CDR3 has 16 residues. Germline CDR1 SGHAT, CDR2 FQNNGV. CDR3 residues: CASSYGGMTSGSEQYF. CDR3 nucleotide sequence: TGTGCAAGCAGCTACGGCGGGATGACCTCGGGAAGCGAGCAGTATTTC. The full variable domain, in which reference TRBV11-2 and TRBJ2-7 provide the parts outside the CDR3, is EAGVAQSPRYKIIEKRQSVAFWCNPISGHATLYWYQQILGQGPKLLIQFQNNGVVDDSQLPKDRFSAERLKGVDSTLKIQPAKLEDSAVYLCASSYGGMTSGSEQYFGPGTRLTVT.

A word on this clonotype: A read error may produce the germline difference seen at one junction end. This sequence joins TRBV11-2 and TRBJ2-1; D not certain. This CDR3 spans 17 amino acids. Germline loops: CDR1 SGHAT, CDR2 FQNNGV. This CDR3 reads CASSLLTRLGRLREQLF. CDR3 DNA sequence: TGTGCCAGCAGCTTACTAACTCGCTTAGGGCGGCTTAGAGAGCAGCTCTTC.

Points on this clonotype: No conserved phenylalanine or tryptophan is present at the end of the CDR3, so a read error is the likely explanation. V is TRBV29-1 and J is TRBJ2-3; D possibly corresponds to TRBD2 (5 bases). This CDR3 comprises 14 residues. Trimming shortened V by 0 bases and J by 6 bases, and 13 bases separated the two germline ends. Germline-derived CDR1 and CDR2 are SQVTM and ANQGSEA. CDR3 nucleotides: TGCAGCGTTGAAGATGCAAGAGGGCCCGATACGCAGTATCTT. It specifies CSVEDARGPDTQYL.

With regard to this clonotype: The junction shows a germline mismatch at one end, possibly a read error. The V and J genes are TRBV11-2 and TRBJ2-1, with D hard to call. The CDR3 spans 14 residues. The germline CDR1 and CDR2 sequences are SGHAT and FQNNGV. This CDR3 reads CAGSPDSRYRVQFF. In nucleotides, the CDR3 is TGTGCCGGCAGTCCGGATTCGAGGTATAGGGTGCAGTTCTTC.

This clonotype came up a few times. This could be a read error, since a much larger clone is one nucleotide away. This chain connects TRBV5-1 to TRBJ2-7; D uncertain. Germline V gene sequence: CDR1 SGHRS, CDR2 YFSETQ. This CDR3 has 14 amino acids. CDR3 DNA: TGCACCAGCAGCGAGTATATAGGCCCCTACGAGCAGTACTTC. The encoded protein is CTSSEYIGPYEQYF.

On this clonotype: No conserved phenylalanine or tryptophan ends this CDR3, so it is likely a read error. J is TRBJ2-7 and V is TRBV7-8, with TRBD1 matching over 7 bases. The germline CDR1 and CDR2 sequences are SGHVS and FQNEAQ. There are 15 residues in the CDR3. Losses at the gene ends were 6 bases for V and 6 bases for J; bases not matched to a gene: 14. DNA of the CDR3: TGTGCCAGCAGTTACTTACAGGGGCCCAGTTGCGAGCAGTACTTA. Encoded protein: CASSYLQGPSCEQYL.

Points on this clonotype: This CDR3 is missing its conserved last phenylalanine or tryptophan, likely due to a read error. The chain is built from TRBV6-1 and TRBJ2-1, with D perhaps TRBD2 (6 bases). CDR1 is MNHNS, CDR2 SASEGT, per germline. This CDR3 comprises 15 residues. The CDR3 is CVSPPTGRRVLKQFL. The CDR3 coding sequence is TGTGTTAGCCCCCCGACGGGGAGGAGGGTCCTTAAGCAGTTCCTC.

A note on this clonotype: The CDR3 end shows no conserved phenylalanine or tryptophan, and so a read error is likely. This chain joins TRBV12-3 or TRBV12-4 and TRBJ2-7; D not certain. The CDR3 contains 13 residues. The CDR3 here is CASSLRRRYQQYL. CDR3 DNA: TGTGCCAGCAGTCTCCGACGCCGCTACCAGCAGTACTTA.